These 32 T cell receptor beta chains were all obtained from the same sample, sequenced in a study of T cells in tuberculosis. Using immunoSEQ multiplex PCR, the repertoire was profiled, and TCRdb retains in-frame clones only, with some absent. The sample includes 50,000 or so clones, approximately 91% of them seen just once. After thawing and overnight rest, PBMC were stained with GMM-loaded CD1B tetramer, viability dye and anti-CD3 for sorting. C32 glucose monomycolate from Rhodococcus equi was loaded onto the CD1B tetramers. Sequencing was done on a sample of CD1b-GMM tetramer-negative cells sorted from PBMCs. The receptors were gathered from an adult woman with latent tuberculosis.

V usage is TRBV5-4 and J usage is TRBJ1-1; possible D gene TRBD1, 5 bases. CDR3 size: 14 residues. Trimming cost V 3 bases and J 4 bases, with 13 bases left between them. CDR1 and CDR2 (germline): SGHNT, YYREEE (reference sequence). Here the CDR3 reads CASSSVGGGTEAFF. CDR3 nucleotide sequence: TGTGCCAGCAGCTCGGTTGGGGGGGGCACTGAAGCTTTCTTT. Looking up the rest from reference TRBV5-4 and TRBJ1-1 gives the full variable domain: ETGVTQSPTHLIKTRGQQVTLRCSSQSGHNTVSWYQQALGQGPQFIFQYYREEENGRGNFPPRFSGLQFPNYSSELNVNALELDDSALYLCASSSVGGGTEAFFGQGTRLTVV.

This chain uses TRBV27 with TRBJ2-3, with 9 bases identical to TRBD2. CDR3 length: 13 amino acids. V lost 3 bases and J lost 7; bases outside the gene matches: 2. Germline loops: CDR1 MNHEY, CDR2 SMNVEV (reference sequence). The CDR3 loop is CASSLAGGHTQYF. The DNA of the CDR3 is TGTGCCAGCAGTTTGGCGGGGGGGCATACGCAGTATTTT.

A word on this clone: The junction shows a germline mismatch at one end, possibly a read error. In DNA form, the CDR3 reads TGCGCCAGCAGCCAAGATGTCAGCTATGGCTACACCTTC. Translating gives CASSQDVSYGYTF. V is TRBV5-4 and J is TRBJ1-2; D is ambiguous. The CDR3 runs 13 residues. Germline V gene data show CDR1 as SGHNT and CDR2 as YYREEE (reference sequence).

This CDR3 is CASSLEGSNQPQHF. The CDR3 DNA reads TGTGCCAGCAGTTTAGAGGGTAGCAATCAGCCCCAGCATTTT. The rearrangement joins TRBV28 to TRBJ1-5; no clear D. Germline assignment: CDR1 MDHEN and CDR2 SYDVKM. This CDR3 spans 14 amino acids. V was trimmed by 2 bases and J by 0 bases, leaving 5 bases between them.

The chain links TRBV14 to TRBJ1-4; TRBD1 might be the D (5 bases). Trimming removed 5 bases at V and 7 bases at J, with 11 bases between. The CDR3 spans 13 residues. Germline lookup yields CDR1 SGHDN and CDR2 FVKESK. The CDR3 reads CASSGQGREKLFF. The DNA of the CDR3 is TGTGCCAGCAGCGGTCAGGGTCGTGAAAAACTGTTTTTT.

This clone was observed a few times. The same CDR3 also results from other DNA sequences found in this sample. V gene TRBV4-3 combines with J gene TRBJ2-7, with 10 bases lining up with TRBD1. The CDR3 has 15 amino acids. From germline, CDR1 is LGHNA and CDR2 YSLEER. The ends lost 3 bases at V and 4 bases at J; junction bases unmatched: 6. In nucleotides, the CDR3 is TGCGCCAGCAGCCACTCCGGGACAGGGGAGTACGAGCAGTACTTC. Its translation: CASSHSGTGEYEQYF.

The rearrangement links TRBV6-4 to TRBJ1-2, with D tentatively TRBD1 (5 bases). The germline V and J ends were trimmed by 3 bases and 6 bases, with 14 bases remaining between them. The CDR3 contains 14 residues. From germline, CDR1 is MRHNA and CDR2 SNTAGT. CDR3 sequence (DNA): TGTGCCAGCAGTGATTCCGACAGCCAGGATGGCTACACCTTC. This gives the protein CASSDSDSQDGYTF.

This rearrangement joins TRBV21-1 to TRBJ2-7; the table's D call of TRBD2 was not tested on the DNA. TRBV21-1 is flagged as a pseudogene. There are 16 residues in the CDR3. For the CDR3, the DNA is TGTGCCAGCAGCAAAGAAGAGGGAGTGGGGTCCTACGAGCAGTACTTC. It translates to CASSKEEGVGSYEQYF.

The chain uses TRBV7-2 and TRBJ1-2, with unresolved D. CDR3 size: 19 residues. Between the trimmed V and J ends, which lost 1 base and 1 base, there was a span of 22 bases. Germline V lookup: CDR1 SGHTA, CDR2 FQGNSA. In DNA, the CDR3 is TGTGCCAGCAGCTTAGAAATTGTTGTGGGGAGAACCCTTAACTATGGCTACACCTTC. Encoded protein: CASSLEIVVGRTLNYGYTF.

The gene calls are TRBV7-9 and TRBJ2-1; 12 bases agree with TRBD2. The germline gives CDR1 SEHNR, CDR2 FQNEAQ (reference sequence). V shed 5 bases and J 7 bases; nucleotides not matched to a gene: 9. The length of the CDR3 is 16 residues. The CDR3 spells CASSTRTSGNRNEQFF. The CDR3, as DNA: TGTGCCAGCAGCACGAGGACTAGCGGGAACAGGAATGAGCAGTTCTTC.

The genes are TRBV13 and TRBJ2-1, with TRBD2 matching 7 bases. The CDR3 consists of 16 residues. The germline V gene has CDR1 PRHDT and CDR2 FYEKMQ (reference sequence). Trimming cost V 1 base and J 9 bases; bases outside gene matches: 12. CDR3 bases: TGTGCCAGCAGCTTAGTTCGGCGGGAGTTTAAGGGTGAGCAGTTCTTC. Translated, it gives CASSLVRREFKGEQFF.

The V and J genes are TRBV6-1 and TRBJ1-2, with D perhaps TRBD1 (6 bases). The CDR3 consists of 16 residues. Germline V gene lookup returns CDR1 MNHNS and CDR2 SASEGT. V was clipped by 4 bases and J by 4 bases, with 19 bases between them. CDR3 DNA sequence: TGTGCCAGCAGTGTAACCACAGGGTCCGCATCCTATGGCTACACCTTC. Amino acids: CASSVTTGSASYGYTF.

The chain has TRBV19 and TRBJ2-5; 9 bases are shared with TRBD2. The DNA end is more similar to TRBJ2-7, so the J call may be wrong. The CDR3 covers 14 residues. Germline V gives CDR1 LNHDA, CDR2 SQIVND (reference sequence). CDR3 sequence reads: CASSPLAGLYEQYF. The CDR3 nucleotides read TGTGCCAGTAGTCCGCTAGCGGGACTGTACGAGCAGTACTTC.

The rearrangement links TRBV7-9 to TRBJ2-1, with D possibly TRBD2 on 5 matching bases. Germline assignment: CDR1 SEHNR and CDR2 FQNEAQ (reference sequence). Trimming removed 4 bases from V and 12 bases from J, with 19 bases in between. This CDR3 region has 14 residues. CDR3 DNA sequence: TGTGCCAGCAGCTACCCGCCCCCCGGGGAGTTGCAGTTCTTC. Protein product: CASSYPPPGELQFF.

The chain carries TRBV6-5 and TRBJ2-7; maybe TRBD2 (5 bases). The germline V and J ends were trimmed by 6 bases and 3 bases, with 18 bases remaining between them. Germline assignment: CDR1 MNHEY and CDR2 SVGAGI. CDR3 length: 15 amino acids. CDR3 protein: CASRRQPGLNYEQYF. As DNA, the CDR3 is TGTGCCAGCAGACGGCAACCTGGACTTAACTACGAGCAGTACTTC.

The rearrangement links TRBV6-1 to TRBJ2-1; 13 nucleotides match TRBD2. CDR3 length: 14 residues. The V gene's germline CDR1 is MNHNS and CDR2 SASEGT. V lost 7 bases and J lost 9; bases outside the gene matches: 6. The CDR3 is CASILAGGPSEQFF. The CDR3 region has the DNA TGTGCCAGCATACTAGCGGGAGGGCCCTCTGAGCAGTTCTTC.

This chain uses TRBV7-2 with TRBJ2-7; weak D call: TRBD2 (5 bases). In germline, CDR1 is SGHTA, CDR2 FQGNSA. CDR3 length equals 13 residues. V lost 8 bases and J lost 6, with 17 bases in between. Here the CDR3 reads CASGVRGPLEQYF. CDR3 DNA sequence: TGTGCCAGCGGCGTTAGAGGGCCCCTCGAGCAGTACTTC.

This clone appeared a single time. The chain combines TRBV27 with TRBJ2-5; maybe TRBD1 (6 bases). The J call may be mistaken, given a closer DNA end match to TRBJ2-7. The germline V gene has CDR1 MNHEY and CDR2 SMNVEV (reference sequence). The CDR3 runs 14 residues. The CDR3 DNA reads TGTGCCAGCAGCCGACCGGGACAAACCTACGAGCAGTACTTC. Its protein product is CASSRPGQTYEQYF.

The chain couples TRBV5-8 to TRBJ1-2; D is undetermined. Germline loops: CDR1 SGHTS, CDR2 YDEGEE. There are 14 residues in the CDR3. The V end was cut by 2 bases, the J end by 7 bases, with 15 bases between. The DNA for the CDR3 is TGTGCCAGCAGCTTTACGGGCCGTGGAGGTGGCTACACCTTC. Its translation is CASSFTGRGGGYTF.

This sequence joins TRBV9 and TRBJ2-5; possible D gene TRBD1, 6 bases. V was cut by 3 bases and J by 0 bases, with 9 bases left in between. The CDR3 consists of 14 residues. The germline V gene encodes CDR1 SGDLS and CDR2 YYNGEE. The CDR3 here is CASSATGHQETQYF. The DNA of the CDR3 is TGTGCCAGCAGCGCAACAGGGCACCAAGAGACCCAGTACTTC.

The chain carries TRBV5-4 and TRBJ2-5, with TRBD2 matching over 15 bases. V dropped 0 bases and J dropped 5; count of bases not matched to a gene: 2. Germline V gene lookup returns CDR1 SGHNT and CDR2 YYREEE (reference sequence). This CDR3 is 16 amino acids long. CDR3 coding DNA: TGTGCCAGCAGCTTGGTTGGGACTAGCGGGAGGGAGACCCAGTACTTC. It is translated as CASSLVGTSGRETQYF.

This chain connects TRBV2 to TRBJ2-7; D gene uncertain. Trimming took 5 bases from V and 5 from J, leaving 7 bases between them. The CDR3 loop spans 11 amino acids. Germline V lookup: CDR1 SNHLY, CDR2 FYNNEI. The CDR3: CASSLYNEQYF. In nucleotides, the CDR3 is TGTGCCAGCAGTCTTTACAACGAGCAGTACTTC.

The chain employs TRBV4-3 and TRBJ2-6, with 10 nucleotides matching TRBD2. This CDR3 is 18 amino acids long. From germline, CDR1 is LGHNA and CDR2 YSLEER. V gave up 1 base and J gave up 3 bases; unmatched junction bases: 6. DNA of the CDR3: TGCGCCAGCAGCCAAGCGGCTAGCGGGAGTCATGGGGCCAACGTCCTGACTTTC. Translated: CASSQAASGSHGANVLTF.

This chain uses TRBV6-5 with TRBJ1-6, with D unresolved. This CDR3 is built from 14 residues. Trimming removed 5 bases from V and 6 bases from J, with 11 bases in between. From germline, CDR1 is MNHEY and CDR2 SVGAGI. CDR3 region: CASSPRVLNSPLHF. The CDR3 DNA sequence: TGTGCCAGCAGTCCCCGGGTCCTTAATTCACCCCTCCACTTT.

The chain carries TRBV5-1 and TRBJ2-1; 9 bases are a match to TRBD2. CDR3 length: 16 amino acids. Germline-derived CDR1 and CDR2 are SGHRS and YFSETQ. V shed 4 bases and J 3 bases; nucleotides not matched to a gene: 8. The CDR3 protein is CASSTTTSGFYNEQFF. CDR3 bases: TGCGCCAGCAGCACGACCACTAGCGGGTTCTACAATGAGCAGTTCTTC.

The chain employs TRBV4-2 and TRBJ1-5; TRBD1 matches at 8 bases. The CDR3 consists of 16 residues. The germline CDR1 and CDR2 sequences are LGHNA and YNFKEQ. With V trimmed by 8 bases and J by 4 bases, 13 bases remained unmatched. CDR3: CASGPVQGDRNQPQHF. The CDR3 DNA sequence: TGTGCCAGCGGACCCGTACAGGGGGACAGGAATCAGCCCCAGCATTTT.

CDR3 protein: CASSLPVSGGPDTDTQYF. The CDR3 bases are TGTGCCAGCAGCTTACCCGTTAGCGGGGGGCCAGACACAGATACGCAGTATTTT. The chain carries TRBV7-2 and TRBJ2-3; 10 nucleotides align to TRBD2. This CDR3 is 18 amino acids long. With V trimmed by 2 bases and J by 2 bases, 10 bases remained unmatched. The germline gives CDR1 SGHTA, CDR2 FQGNSA.

This sequence joins TRBV14 and TRBJ2-7; D not resolved. This CDR3 contains 15 residues. In germline, CDR1 is SGHDN, CDR2 FVKESK. V was pared by 3 bases and J by 5 bases, with 17 bases between. The CDR3 loop is CASSHQVVVPHEQYF. CDR3 nucleotide sequence: TGTGCCAGCAGCCACCAGGTTGTCGTTCCCCACGAGCAGTACTTC.

The chain carries TRBV28 and TRBJ2-7; the match to TRBD2 covers 7 bases. The CDR3 runs to 15 residues. Trimming took 6 bases from V and 3 from J; bases not matched to a gene: 11. Germline lookup yields CDR1 MDHEN and CDR2 SYDVKM. The CDR3 here is CASSRTGRADYEQYF. DNA of the CDR3: TGTGCCAGCAGCCGAACGGGGAGGGCCGACTACGAGCAGTACTTC.

The rearrangement uses TRBV2 and TRBJ2-7; 7 bases line up with TRBD1. Trimming at V came to 7 bases and at J to 0 bases, leaving 3 bases not matched to a gene. CDR1 and CDR2 (germline): SNHLY, FYNNEI. This CDR3 spans 13 amino acids. CDR3 in DNA: TGTGCCAGCAACAGGGGTTACTCCTACGAGCAGTACTTC. Protein sequence: CASNRGYSYEQYF.

V gene TRBV6-6 combines with J gene TRBJ1-1; 8 positions match TRBD1. The CDR3 has 15 residues. Per germline, CDR1 MNHNY and CDR2 SVGAGI (reference sequence). Trimming took 6 bases from V and 1 from J; bases not matched to a gene: 7. This chain's CDR3 is CASRRSGTGNTEAFF. In DNA form, the CDR3 reads TGTGCCAGCAGGCGCTCCGGGACAGGGAACACTGAAGCTTTCTTT.

The rearrangement links TRBV10-2 to TRBJ2-1, with D unresolved. Germline V gene lookup returns CDR1 WSHSY and CDR2 SAAADI. V was clipped by 2 bases and J by 0 bases, with 5 bases between them. CDR3 length: 14 residues. The chain's CDR3 is CASSEPSSYNEQFF. The CDR3 DNA sequence: TGCGCCAGCAGTGAGCCGAGCTCCTACAATGAGCAGTTCTTC.